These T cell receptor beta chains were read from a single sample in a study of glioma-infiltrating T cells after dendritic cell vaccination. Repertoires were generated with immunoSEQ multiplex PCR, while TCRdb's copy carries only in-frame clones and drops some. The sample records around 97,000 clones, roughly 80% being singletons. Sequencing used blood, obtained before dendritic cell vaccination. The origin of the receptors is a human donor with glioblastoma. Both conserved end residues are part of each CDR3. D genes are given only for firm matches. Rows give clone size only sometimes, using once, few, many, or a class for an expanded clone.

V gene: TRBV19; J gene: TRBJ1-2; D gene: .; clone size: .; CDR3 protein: CASSIGLRGLDGYTF; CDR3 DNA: TGTGCCAGTAGTATAGGGCTCAGGGGCTTGGATGGCTACACCTTC
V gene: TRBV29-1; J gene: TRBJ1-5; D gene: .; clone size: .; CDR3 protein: CSVRIQTNQPQHF; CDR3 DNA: TGCAGCGTCCGAATACAGACCAATCAGCCCCAGCATTTT
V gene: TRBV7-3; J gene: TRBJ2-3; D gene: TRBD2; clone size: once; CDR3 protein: CASSLGTTITDTQYF; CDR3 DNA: TGTGCCAGCAGCTTAGGGACTACGATCACAGATACGCAGTATTTT
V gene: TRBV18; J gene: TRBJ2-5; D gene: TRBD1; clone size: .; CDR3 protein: CASSRDREETQYF; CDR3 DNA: TGTGCCAGCTCTCGCGACAGGGAAGAGACCCAGTACTTC
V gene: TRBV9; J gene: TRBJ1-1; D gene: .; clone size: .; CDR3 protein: CASSVAGAAPAFF; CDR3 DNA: TGTGCCAGCAGCGTAGCTGGCGCGGCCCCAGCTTTCTTT
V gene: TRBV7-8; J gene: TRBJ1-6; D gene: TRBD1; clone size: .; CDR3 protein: CASSSDRAEHSPLHF; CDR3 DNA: TGTGCCAGCAGCTCGGACAGGGCTGAGCACTCCCCCCTCCACTTT
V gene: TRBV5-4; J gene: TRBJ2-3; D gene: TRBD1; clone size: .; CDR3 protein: CASSLGGGDTDTQYF; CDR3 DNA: TGTGCCAGCAGCTTGGGAGGGGGCGACACAGATACGCAGTATTTT
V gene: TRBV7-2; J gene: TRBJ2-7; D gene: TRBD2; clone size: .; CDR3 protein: CASSLKAGRGYEQYF; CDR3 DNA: TGTGCCAGCAGCTTAAAAGCGGGGAGGGGCTACGAGCAGTACTTC
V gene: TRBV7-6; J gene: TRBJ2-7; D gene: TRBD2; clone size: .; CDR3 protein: CASSLQRGAYEQYF; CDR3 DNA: TGTGCCAGCAGCTTACAGCGGGGGGCCTACGAGCAGTACTTC
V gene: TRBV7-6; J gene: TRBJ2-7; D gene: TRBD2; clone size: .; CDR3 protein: CASRNPGLAGDEQYF; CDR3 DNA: TGTGCCAGCAGAAATCCGGGACTAGCGGGGGATGAGCAGTACTTC
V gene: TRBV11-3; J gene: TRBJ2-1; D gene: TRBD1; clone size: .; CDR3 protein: CASSLDWDRGVEQFF; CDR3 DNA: TGTGCCAGCAGCTTAGATTGGGACAGAGGGGTTGAGCAGTTCTTC
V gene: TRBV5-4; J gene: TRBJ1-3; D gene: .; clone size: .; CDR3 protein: CASSLDGSGNTIYF; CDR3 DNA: TGTGCCAGCAGCTTGGACGGCTCTGGAAACACCATATATTTT
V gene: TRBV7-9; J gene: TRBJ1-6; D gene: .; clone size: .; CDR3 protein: CASSLDSTSPYNSPLHF; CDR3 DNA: TGTGCCAGCAGCCTAGATTCGACTAGTCCCTATAATTCACCCCTCCACTTT
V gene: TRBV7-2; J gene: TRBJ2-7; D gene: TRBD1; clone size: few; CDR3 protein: CASSLGSGGYEQYF; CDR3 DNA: TGTGCCAGCAGCTTAGGCTCAGGGGGCTACGAGCAGTACTTC
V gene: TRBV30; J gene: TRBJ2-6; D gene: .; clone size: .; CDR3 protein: CAWSPWGRVESGANVLTF; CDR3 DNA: TGTGCCTGGAGTCCCTGGGGCAGGGTAGAATCTGGGGCCAACGTCCTGACTTTC
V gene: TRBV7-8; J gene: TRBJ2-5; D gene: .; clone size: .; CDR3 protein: CASSLAGREYKTQYF; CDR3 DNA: TGTGCCAGCAGCTTAGCGGGCAGGGAATACAAGACCCAGTACTTC
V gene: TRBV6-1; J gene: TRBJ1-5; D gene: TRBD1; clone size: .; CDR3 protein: CASSGWDRGYYSNQPQHF; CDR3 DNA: TGTGCCAGCAGTGGGTGGGACAGGGGTTATTATAGCAATCAGCCCCAGCATTTT
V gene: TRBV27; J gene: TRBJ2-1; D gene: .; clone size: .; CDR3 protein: CASSTREKQFF; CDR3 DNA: TGTGCCAGCAGTACCCGGGAAAAGCAGTTCTTC
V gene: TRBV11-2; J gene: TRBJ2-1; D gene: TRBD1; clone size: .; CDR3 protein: CASSTTGTGYVDEQFF; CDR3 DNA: TGTGCCAGCAGCACAACCGGGACAGGGTATGTCGATGAGCAGTTCTTC
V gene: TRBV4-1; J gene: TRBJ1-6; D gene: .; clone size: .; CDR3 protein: CASSQLRGGSPLHF; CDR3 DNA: TGCGCCAGCAGCCAGTTGAGGGGGGGATCACCCCTCCACTTT
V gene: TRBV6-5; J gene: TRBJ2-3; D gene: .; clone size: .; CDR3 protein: CASSYVGDTTDTQYF; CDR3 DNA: TGTGCCAGCAGTTATGTGGGGGACACCACAGATACGCAGTATTTT
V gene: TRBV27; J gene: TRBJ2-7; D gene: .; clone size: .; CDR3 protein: CASSLSRRGYEQYF; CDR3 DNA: TGTGCCAGCAGTTTATCGCGACGGGGGTACGAGCAGTACTTC
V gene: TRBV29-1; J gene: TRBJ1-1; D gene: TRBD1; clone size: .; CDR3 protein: CSVSYRDRGLTEAFF; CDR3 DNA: TGCAGCGTCTCATACCGGGACAGGGGGTTGACTGAAGCTTTCTTT
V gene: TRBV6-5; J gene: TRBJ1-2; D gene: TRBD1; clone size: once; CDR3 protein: CASSYLGTGINGYTF; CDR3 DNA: TGTGCCAGCAGTTACTTAGGGACAGGGATTAATGGCTACACCTTC
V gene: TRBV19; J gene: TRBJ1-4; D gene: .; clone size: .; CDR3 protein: CASSENQGGFQNEKLFF; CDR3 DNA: TGTGCCAGTAGTGAAAATCAAGGGGGTTTTCAAAATGAAAAACTGTTTTTT
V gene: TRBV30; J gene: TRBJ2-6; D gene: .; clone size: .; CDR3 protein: CAWSVLVVSGGANVLTF; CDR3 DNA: TGTGCCTGGAGTGTACTAGTGGTGTCGGGTGGGGCCAACGTCCTGACTTTC
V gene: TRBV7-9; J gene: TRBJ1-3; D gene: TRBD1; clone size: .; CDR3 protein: CASSLTGDGGNTIYF; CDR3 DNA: TGTGCCAGCAGCTTAACAGGGGACGGTGGAAACACCATATATTTT
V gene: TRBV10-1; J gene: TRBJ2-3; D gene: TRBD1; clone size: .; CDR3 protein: CASSDGTGPGTDTQYF; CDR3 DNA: TGCGCCAGCAGTGACGGGACAGGGCCTGGCACAGATACGCAGTATTTT
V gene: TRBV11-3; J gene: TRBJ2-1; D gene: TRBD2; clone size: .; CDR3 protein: CASSASPWTSGGHNEQFF; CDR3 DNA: TGTGCCAGCAGCGCGAGCCCCTGGACTAGCGGGGGGCACAATGAGCAGTTCTTC
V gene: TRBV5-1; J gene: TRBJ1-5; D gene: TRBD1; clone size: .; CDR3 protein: CASSLAGQNNQPQHF; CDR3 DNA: TGCGCCAGCAGCTTGGCGGGACAGAACAATCAGCCCCAGCATTTT
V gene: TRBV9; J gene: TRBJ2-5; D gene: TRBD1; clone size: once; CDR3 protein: CARPPEKDRVNYF; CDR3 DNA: TGTGCCAGACCCCCCGAGAAGGACAGGGTGAATTACTTC
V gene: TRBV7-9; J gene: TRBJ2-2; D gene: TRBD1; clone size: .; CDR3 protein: CASSYRDRGPGELFF; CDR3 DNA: TGTGCCAGCAGCTACCGGGACAGGGGGCCCGGGGAGCTGTTTTTT
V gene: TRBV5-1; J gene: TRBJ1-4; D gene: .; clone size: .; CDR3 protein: CASSGPGEGATNEKLFF; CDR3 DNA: TGCGCCAGCAGCGGGCCCGGGGAGGGCGCAACTAATGAAAAACTGTTTTTT
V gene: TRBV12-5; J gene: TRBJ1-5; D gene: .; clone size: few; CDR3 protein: CASGLVTTTPWGFGNQPQHF; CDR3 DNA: TGTGCTAGTGGTTTGGTCACTACTACGCCTTGGGGCTTCGGCAATCAGCCCCAGCATTTT
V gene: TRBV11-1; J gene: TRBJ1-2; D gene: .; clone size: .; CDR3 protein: CASSLSAASGYGYTF; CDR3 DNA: TGTGCCAGCAGCTTATCGGCGGCTTCTGGCTATGGCTACACCTTC
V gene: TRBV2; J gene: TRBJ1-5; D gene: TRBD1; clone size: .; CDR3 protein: CASRGQGYNQPQHF; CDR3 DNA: TGTGCCAGCAGAGGACAGGGGTACAATCAGCCCCAGCATTTT
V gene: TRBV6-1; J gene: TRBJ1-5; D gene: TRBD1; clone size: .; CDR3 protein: CASRGQGKGNQPQHF; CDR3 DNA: TGTGCCAGCAGAGGACAGGGGAAAGGCAATCAGCCCCAGCATTTT
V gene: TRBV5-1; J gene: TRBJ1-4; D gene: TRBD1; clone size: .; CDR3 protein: CASSGRGASTNEKLFF; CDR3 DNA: TGCGCCAGCAGCGGCAGGGGGGCCTCAACTAATGAAAAACTGTTTTTT
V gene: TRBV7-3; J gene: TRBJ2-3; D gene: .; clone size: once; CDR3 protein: CASSFTQDTQYF; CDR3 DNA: TGTGCCAGCAGCTTCACACAAGATACGCAGTATTTT
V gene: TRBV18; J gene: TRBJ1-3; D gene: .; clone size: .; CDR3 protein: CASSPGGAENTIYF; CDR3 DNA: TGTGCCAGCTCACCAGGGGGCGCGGAAAACACCATATATTTT
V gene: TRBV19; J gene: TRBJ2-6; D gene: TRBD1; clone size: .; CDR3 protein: CASSTRTGILSGANVLTF; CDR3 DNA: TGTGCCAGTAGTACCCGGACAGGAATTCTCTCTGGGGCCAACGTCCTGACTTTC
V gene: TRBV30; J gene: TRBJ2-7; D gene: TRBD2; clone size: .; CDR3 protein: CAWSGIMTSGGKSSYEQYF; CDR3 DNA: TGTGCCTGGAGTGGGATTATGACTAGCGGGGGAAAGAGCTCCTACGAGCAGTACTTC
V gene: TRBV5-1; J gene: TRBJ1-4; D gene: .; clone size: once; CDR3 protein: CASSLATGNEKLFF; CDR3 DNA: TGCGCCAGCAGCTTGGCAACGGGTAATGAAAAACTGTTTTTT
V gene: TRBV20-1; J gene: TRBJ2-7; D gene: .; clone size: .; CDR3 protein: CSGGDSYEQYF; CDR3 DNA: TGCAGCGGAGGGGATTCCTACGAGCAGTACTTC
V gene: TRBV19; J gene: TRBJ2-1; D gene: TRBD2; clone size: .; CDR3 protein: CASIPGGGGRYNEQFF; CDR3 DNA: TGTGCCAGTATTCCCGGGGGCGGGGGGAGATACAATGAGCAGTTCTTC
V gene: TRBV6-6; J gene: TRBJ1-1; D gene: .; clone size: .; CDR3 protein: CASRRGKTEAFF; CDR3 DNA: TGTGCCAGCAGGCGGGGGAAGACTGAAGCTTTCTTT